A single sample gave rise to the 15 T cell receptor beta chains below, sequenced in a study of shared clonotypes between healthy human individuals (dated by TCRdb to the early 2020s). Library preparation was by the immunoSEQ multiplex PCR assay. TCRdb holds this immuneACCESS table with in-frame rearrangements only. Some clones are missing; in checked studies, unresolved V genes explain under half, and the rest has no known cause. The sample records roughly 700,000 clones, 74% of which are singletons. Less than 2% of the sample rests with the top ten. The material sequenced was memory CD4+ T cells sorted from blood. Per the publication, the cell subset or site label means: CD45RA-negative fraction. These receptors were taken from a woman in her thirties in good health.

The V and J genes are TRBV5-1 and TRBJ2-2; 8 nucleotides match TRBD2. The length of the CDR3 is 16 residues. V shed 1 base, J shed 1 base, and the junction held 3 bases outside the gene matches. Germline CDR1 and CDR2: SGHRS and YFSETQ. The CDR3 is CASSLSLAGNTGELFF. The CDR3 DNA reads TGCGCCAGCAGCTTGTCTCTAGCGGGGAACACCGGGGAGCTGTTTTTT.

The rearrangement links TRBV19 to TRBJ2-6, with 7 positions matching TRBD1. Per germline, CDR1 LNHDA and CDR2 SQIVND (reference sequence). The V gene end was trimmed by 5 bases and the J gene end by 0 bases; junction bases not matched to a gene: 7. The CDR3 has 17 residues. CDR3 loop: CASSLLGGGSGANVLTF. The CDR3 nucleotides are TGTGCCAGTAGTCTCCTAGGGGGCGGCTCTGGGGCCAACGTCCTGACTTTC. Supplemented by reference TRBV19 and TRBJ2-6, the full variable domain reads DGGITQSPKYLFRKEGQNVTLSCEQNLNHDAMYWYRQDPGQGLRLIYYSQIVNDFQKGDIAEGYSVSREKKESFPLTVTSAQKNPTAFYLCASSLLGGGSGANVLTFGAGSRLTVL.

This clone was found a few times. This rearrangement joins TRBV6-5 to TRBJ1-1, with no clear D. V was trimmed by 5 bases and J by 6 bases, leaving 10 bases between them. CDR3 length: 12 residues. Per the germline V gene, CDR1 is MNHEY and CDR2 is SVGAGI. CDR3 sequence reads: CASSARTSEAFF. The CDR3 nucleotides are TGTGCCAGCAGTGCTCGTACTTCTGAAGCTTTCTTT.

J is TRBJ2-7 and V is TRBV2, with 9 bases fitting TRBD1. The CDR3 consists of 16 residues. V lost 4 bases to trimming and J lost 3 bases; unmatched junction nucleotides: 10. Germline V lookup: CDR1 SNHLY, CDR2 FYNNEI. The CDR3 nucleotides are TGTGCCAGCAGTGGGGGACAGGGTAGGAAACTCTACGAGCAGTACTTC. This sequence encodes CASSGGQGRKLYEQYF. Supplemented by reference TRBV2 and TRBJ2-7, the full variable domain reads EPEVTQTPSHQVTQMGQEVILRCVPISNHLYFYWYRQILGQKVEFLVSFYNNEISEKSEIFDDQFSVERPDGSNFTLKIRSTKLEDSAMYFCASSGGQGRKLYEQYFGPGTRLTVT.

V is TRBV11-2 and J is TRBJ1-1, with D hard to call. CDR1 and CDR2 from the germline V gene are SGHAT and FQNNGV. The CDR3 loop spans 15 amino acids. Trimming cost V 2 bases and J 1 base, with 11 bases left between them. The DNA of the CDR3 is TGTGCCAGCAGCTTAAAGAACACGCAGAACACTGAAGCTTTCTTT. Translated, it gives CASSLKNTQNTEAFF.

Here the CDR3 DNA reads TGCGCCAGCAGCTTGGCCAGGGGTGGCGAAAAACTGTTTTTT. The encoded protein is CASSLARGGEKLFF. The rearrangement joins TRBV5-1 to TRBJ1-4; tentative D call: TRBD1 (6 bases). Germline values: CDR1 SGHRS, CDR2 YFSETQ. Trimming left V 0 bases short and J 8 bases short, with 11 bases between. This CDR3 comprises 14 residues.

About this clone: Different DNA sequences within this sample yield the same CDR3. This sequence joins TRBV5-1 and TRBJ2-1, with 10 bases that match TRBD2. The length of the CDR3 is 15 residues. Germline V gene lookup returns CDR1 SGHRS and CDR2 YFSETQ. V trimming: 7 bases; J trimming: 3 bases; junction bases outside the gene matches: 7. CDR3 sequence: CASATSSGGYNEQFF. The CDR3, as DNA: TGCGCCAGCGCTACCTCTAGCGGGGGCTACAATGAGCAGTTCTTC.

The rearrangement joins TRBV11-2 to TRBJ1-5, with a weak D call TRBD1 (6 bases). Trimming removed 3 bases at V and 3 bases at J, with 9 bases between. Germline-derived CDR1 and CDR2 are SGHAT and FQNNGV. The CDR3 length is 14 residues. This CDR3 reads CASSFGQNNQPQHF. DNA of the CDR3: TGTGCCAGCAGCTTCGGACAGAACAATCAGCCCCAGCATTTT.

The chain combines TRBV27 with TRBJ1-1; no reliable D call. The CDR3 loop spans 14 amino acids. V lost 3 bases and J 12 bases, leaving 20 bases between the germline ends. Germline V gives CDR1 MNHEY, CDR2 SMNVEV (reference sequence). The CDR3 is CASSFGGSSARTFF. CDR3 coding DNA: TGTGCCAGCAGTTTCGGTGGGAGCAGCGCCCGAACTTTCTTT.

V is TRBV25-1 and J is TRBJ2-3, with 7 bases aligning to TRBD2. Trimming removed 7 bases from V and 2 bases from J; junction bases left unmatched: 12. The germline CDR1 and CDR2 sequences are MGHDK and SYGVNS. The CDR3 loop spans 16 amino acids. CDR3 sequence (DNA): TGTGCCAGCACCCCCCACGCCAGCGGGGCCACAGATACGCAGTATTTT. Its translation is CASTPHASGATDTQYF. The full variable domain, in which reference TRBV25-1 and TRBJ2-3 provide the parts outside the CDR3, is EADIYQTPRYLVIGTGKKITLECSQTMGHDKMYWYQQDPGMELHLIHYSYGVNSTEKGDLSSESTVSRIRTEHFPLTLESARPSHTSQYLCASTPHASGATDTQYFGPGTRLTVL.

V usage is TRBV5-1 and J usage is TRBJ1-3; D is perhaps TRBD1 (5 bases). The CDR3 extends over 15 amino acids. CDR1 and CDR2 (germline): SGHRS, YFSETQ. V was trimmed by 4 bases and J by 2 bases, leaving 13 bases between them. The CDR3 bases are TGCGCCAGCAGCCAGCCAGGGAGCACTGGAAACACCATATATTTT. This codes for CASSQPGSTGNTIYF. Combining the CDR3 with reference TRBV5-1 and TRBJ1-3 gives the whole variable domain KAGVTQTPRYLIKTRGQQVTLSCSPISGHRSVSWYQQTPGQGLQFLFEYFSETQRNKGNFPGRFSGRQFSNSRSEMNVSTLELGDSALYLCASSQPGSTGNTIYFGEGSWLTVV.

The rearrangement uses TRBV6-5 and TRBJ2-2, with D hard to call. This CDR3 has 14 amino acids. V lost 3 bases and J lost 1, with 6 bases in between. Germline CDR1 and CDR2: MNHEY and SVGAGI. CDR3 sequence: CASSYQENTGELFF. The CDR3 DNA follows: TGTGCCAGCAGTTATCAGGAGAACACCGGGGAGCTGTTTTTT.

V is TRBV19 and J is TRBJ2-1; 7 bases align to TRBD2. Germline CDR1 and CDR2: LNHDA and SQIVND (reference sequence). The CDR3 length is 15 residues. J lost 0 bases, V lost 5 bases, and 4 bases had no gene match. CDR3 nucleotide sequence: TGTGCCAGTAGTTGGCGGGAGAGCTCCTACAATGAGCAGTTCTTC. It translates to CASSWRESSYNEQFF.

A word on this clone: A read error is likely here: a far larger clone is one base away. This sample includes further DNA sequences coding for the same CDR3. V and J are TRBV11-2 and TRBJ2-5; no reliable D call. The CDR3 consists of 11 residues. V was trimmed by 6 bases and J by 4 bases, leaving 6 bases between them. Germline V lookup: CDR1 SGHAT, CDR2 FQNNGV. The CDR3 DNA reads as TGTGCCAGCAGTTTATCAGAGACCCAGTACTTC. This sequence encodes CASSLSETQYF. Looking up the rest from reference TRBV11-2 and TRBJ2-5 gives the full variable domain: EAGVAQSPRYKIIEKRQSVAFWCNPISGHATLYWYQQILGQGPKLLIQFQNNGVVDDSQLPKDRFSAERLKGVDSTLKIQPAKLEDSAVYLCASSLSETQYFGPGTRLLVL.

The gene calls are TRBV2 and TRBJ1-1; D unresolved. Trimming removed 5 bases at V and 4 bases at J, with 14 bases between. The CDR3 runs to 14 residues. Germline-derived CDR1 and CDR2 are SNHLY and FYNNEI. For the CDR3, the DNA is TGTGCCAGCAGTTCCCTACCCGGAGTCACTGAAGCTTTCTTT. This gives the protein CASSSLPGVTEAFF.